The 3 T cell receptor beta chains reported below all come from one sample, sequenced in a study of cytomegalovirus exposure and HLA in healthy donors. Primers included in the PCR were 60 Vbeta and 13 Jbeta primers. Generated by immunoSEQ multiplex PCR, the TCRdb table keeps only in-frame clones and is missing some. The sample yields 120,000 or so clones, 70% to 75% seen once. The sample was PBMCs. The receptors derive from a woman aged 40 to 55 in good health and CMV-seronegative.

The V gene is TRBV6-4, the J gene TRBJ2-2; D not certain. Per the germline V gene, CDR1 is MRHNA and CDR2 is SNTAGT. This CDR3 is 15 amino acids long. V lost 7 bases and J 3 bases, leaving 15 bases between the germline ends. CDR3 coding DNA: TGTGCCAGCAAATTAGGCCCCGCGGACACCGGGGAGCTGTTTTTT. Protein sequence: CASKLGPADTGELFF.

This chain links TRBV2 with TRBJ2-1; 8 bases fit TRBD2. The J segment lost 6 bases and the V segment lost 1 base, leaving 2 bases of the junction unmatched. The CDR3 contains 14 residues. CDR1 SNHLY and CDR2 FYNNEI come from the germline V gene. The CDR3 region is CASSEGTSGNEQFF. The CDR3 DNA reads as TGTGCCAGCAGTGAAGGAACTAGCGGCAATGAGCAGTTCTTC. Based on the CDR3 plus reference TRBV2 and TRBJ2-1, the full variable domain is EPEVTQTPSHQVTQMGQEVILRCVPISNHLYFYWYRQILGQKVEFLVSFYNNEISEKSEIFDDQFSVERPDGSNFTLKIRSTKLEDSAMYFCASSEGTSGNEQFFGPGTRLTVL.

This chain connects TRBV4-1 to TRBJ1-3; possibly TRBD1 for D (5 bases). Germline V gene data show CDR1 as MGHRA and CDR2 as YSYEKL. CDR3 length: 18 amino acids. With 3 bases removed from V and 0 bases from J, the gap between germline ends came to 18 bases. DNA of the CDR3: TGCGCCAGCAGCCAGGTTGGCCTCCGGGGGGGCTCTGGAAACACCATATATTTT. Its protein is CASSQVGLRGGSGNTIYF.